The 29 T cell receptor beta chains presented below share a single source sample, sequenced in a study of shared clonotypes between healthy human individuals. Sequenced by immunoSEQ multiplex PCR; TCRdb stores in-frame clones only, minus some. This sample has about 2.4 million clones; approximately 94% occur once, and the top ten carry 0.36%. The sequenced sample was naive CD4+ T cells from PBMCs. Subset: CD45RA+ positively selected. The receptor source for this set is a man between 18 and 29 years old in good health. Some clones in this sample may be carry-over from other donors' samples.

The gene calls are TRBV30 and TRBJ1-5; 7 bases line up with TRBD1. The length of the CDR3 is 15 residues. After removal of 0 bases from V and 6 bases from J, the junction contained 8 bases not matched to a gene. Germline V gene lookup returns CDR1 GTSNPN and CDR2 SVGIG (reference sequence). Here the CDR3 reads CAWSVGAGGSQPQHF. The CDR3 DNA follows: TGTGCCTGGAGTGTCGGGGCAGGGGGTAGTCAGCCCCAGCATTTT. Based on the CDR3 plus reference TRBV30 and TRBJ1-5, the full variable domain is SQTIHQWPATLVQPVGSPLSLECTVEGTSNPNLYWYRQAAGRGLQLLFYSVGIGQISSEVPQNLSASRPQDRQFILSSKKLLLSDSGFYLCAWSVGAGGSQPQHFGDGTRLSIL.

The chain combines TRBV6-1 with TRBJ2-7, with unresolved D. V shed 3 bases and J shed 2 bases, with 5 bases lying between them. CDR1 MNHNS and CDR2 SASEGT come from the germline V gene. The CDR3 is 12 residues long. CDR3 protein: CASSEKAYEQYF. The CDR3 DNA sequence: TGTGCCAGCAGTGAGAAGGCCTACGAGCAGTACTTC.

Only one count was recorded for this clone. The sample has other DNA sequences that encode this CDR3 too. The genes are TRBV5-1 and TRBJ2-2, with D perhaps matching TRBD2 (6 bases). This CDR3 spans 14 amino acids. CDR1 and CDR2 (germline): SGHRS, YFSETQ. V shed 0 bases and J shed 4 bases, with 7 bases lying between them. The CDR3 bases are TGCGCCAGCAGCTTGGTGGGGGGCACCGGGGAGCTGTTTTTT. This sequence encodes CASSLVGGTGELFF. Full variable domain (missing parts from reference TRBV5-1 and TRBJ2-2): KAGVTQTPRYLIKTRGQQVTLSCSPISGHRSVSWYQQTPGQGLQFLFEYFSETQRNKGNFPGRFSGRQFSNSRSEMNVSTLELGDSALYLCASSLVGGTGELFFGEGSRLTVL.

V is TRBV5-1 and J is TRBJ2-3; D remains ambiguous. Trimming pared 1 base from V and 2 bases from J, leaving 11 bases between. Germline values: CDR1 SGHRS, CDR2 YFSETQ. The CDR3 has 15 residues. The CDR3 protein is CASSLSERATDTQYF. The CDR3 bases are TGCGCCAGCAGCTTGAGTGAAAGGGCCACAGATACGCAGTATTTT. Full variable domain (outside the CDR3, taken from reference TRBV5-1 and TRBJ2-3): KAGVTQTPRYLIKTRGQQVTLSCSPISGHRSVSWYQQTPGQGLQFLFEYFSETQRNKGNFPGRFSGRQFSNSRSEMNVSTLELGDSALYLCASSLSERATDTQYFGPGTRLTVL.

V is TRBV25-1 and J is TRBJ2-1; 9 bases align to TRBD1. Germline V gene lookup returns CDR1 MGHDK and CDR2 SYGVNS. V lost 6 bases and J lost 10; bases outside the gene matches: 13. The length of the CDR3 is 15 residues. The CDR3 is CASRGVWDRAWEQFF. CDR3 nucleotides: TGTGCCAGCAGGGGTGTTTGGGACAGGGCATGGGAGCAGTTCTTC.

This clone has a single count. This rearrangement joins TRBV5-3 to TRBJ1-1; D is unresolved. TRBV5-3 is marked as an open reading frame, function uncertain. Trimming cost V 4 bases and J 1 base, with 14 bases left between them. The CDR3 totals 15 residues. The CDR3 sequence is CARSPVFRGNTEAFF. The DNA for the CDR3 is TGTGCCAGAAGCCCGGTTTTCCGAGGGAACACTGAAGCTTTCTTT.

The J gene is TRBJ2-1, the V gene TRBV7-9; D may be TRBD1 or TRBD2 (6 bases each). V was pared by 1 base and J by 8 bases, with 12 bases between. Germline CDR1 SEHNR, CDR2 FQNEAQ (reference sequence). The CDR3 totals 14 residues. CDR3 sequence (DNA): TGTGCCAGCAGCTTAGGGGGGCGGGGCGATGAGCAGTTCTTC. It specifies CASSLGGRGDEQFF.

The V and J genes are TRBV6-6 and TRBJ1-2; D is undetermined. The V end was cut by 2 bases, the J end by 0 bases, with 10 bases between. Germline CDR1 reads MNHNY; CDR2 reads SVGAGI (reference sequence). The CDR3 has 15 residues. CDR3 sequence: CASSYSGSANYGYTF. The CDR3 coding sequence is TGTGCCAGCAGTTACAGTGGGTCAGCTAACTATGGCTACACCTTC.

Notes on this clone: This CDR3 is also generated by other DNA sequences in the sample. The CDR3 loop is CASSLEGGTEAFF. The CDR3 DNA is TGTGCCAGCAGCTTAGAAGGAGGGACTGAAGCTTTCTTT. The V and J genes are TRBV11-1 and TRBJ1-1, with D unclear. This CDR3 spans 13 amino acids. Per the germline V gene, CDR1 is SGHAT and CDR2 is FQDESV (reference sequence). Between the trimmed V and J ends, which lost 1 base and 5 bases, there was a span of 8 bases.

The chain uses TRBV6-1 and TRBJ2-3; D is undetermined. This CDR3 is 12 amino acids long. Germline-derived CDR1 and CDR2 are MNHNS and SASEGT. The V end lost 11 bases, the J end lost 6 bases, and 15 bases lay between the germline ends. The CDR3 protein is CADQWSPDTQYF. CDR3 nucleotides: TGTGCCGATCAGTGGTCTCCCGATACGCAGTATTTT.

V usage is TRBV5-1 and J usage is TRBJ2-7, with D perhaps matching TRBD1 (7 bases). The ends were cut back, 0 bases at V and 3 bases at J, with 13 bases in the middle. The CDR3 is made up of 15 amino acids. The germline gives CDR1 SGHRS, CDR2 YFSETQ. The CDR3 nucleotides read TGCGCCAGCAGCTTGGCCCCAGGGGGAGGCTACGAGCAGTACTTC. This translates into CASSLAPGGGYEQYF.

V usage is TRBV10-3 and J usage is TRBJ2-6, with 9 bases identical to TRBD1. The CDR3 sequence is 18 residues long. Germline V gene data show CDR1 as ENHRY and CDR2 as SYGVKD. The V segment lost 4 bases and the J segment 0 bases; nucleotides outside the gene matches: 7. CDR3: CAISVGGTGTSGANVLTF. The CDR3 DNA reads as TGTGCCATCAGTGTGGGGGGGACAGGGACCTCTGGGGCCAACGTCCTGACTTTC.

The chain joins TRBV18 to TRBJ2-2, with TRBD2 matching 10 bases. Unmatched junction bases numbered 7, after V lost 5 bases and J lost 7 bases. From germline, CDR1 is KGHSH and CDR2 LQKENI. CDR3 length: 15 residues. The CDR3 DNA follows: TGTGCCAGCTCATCCTTACTAGCGGGAAACGGGGAGCTGTTTTTT. Residues: CASSSLLAGNGELFF.

DNA of the CDR3: TGTGCCAGCAGCGGGGAGGGACAGGGCCCCTATGGCTACACCTTC. Its protein is CASSGEGQGPYGYTF. The chain has TRBV9 and TRBJ1-2; 9 bases align to TRBD1. The germline V gene encodes CDR1 SGDLS and CDR2 YYNGEE. V dropped 3 bases and J dropped 4; count of bases not matched to a gene: 7. The CDR3 loop spans 15 amino acids.

The V and J genes are TRBV27 and TRBJ1-5, with D perhaps matching TRBD1 (5 bases). V was clipped by 5 bases and J by 5 bases, with 16 bases between them. Per the germline V gene, CDR1 is MNHEY and CDR2 is SMNVEV (reference sequence). The CDR3 spans 15 residues. As DNA, the CDR3 is TGTGCCAGCAGTACGGGGACCGTCAGCTATCAGCCCCAGCATTTT. Its protein product is CASSTGTVSYQPQHF.

The rearrangement joins TRBV19 to TRBJ1-3; D is ambiguous. Germline lookup yields CDR1 LNHDA and CDR2 SQIVND (reference sequence). The V and J ends lost 0 bases and 4 bases respectively, with 10 bases between them. The CDR3 is made up of 15 amino acids. CDR3 sequence reads: CASSIEGFLGNTIYF. The CDR3 DNA is TGTGCCAGTAGTATAGAAGGTTTTCTCGGAAACACCATATATTTT. Full variable domain (missing parts from reference TRBV19 and TRBJ1-3): DGGITQSPKYLFRKEGQNVTLSCEQNLNHDAMYWYRQDPGQGLRLIYYSQIVNDFQKGDIAEGYSVSREKKESFPLTVTSAQKNPTAFYLCASSIEGFLGNTIYFGEGSWLTVV.

This rearrangement joins TRBV5-1 to TRBJ1-5; D gene ambiguous. The CDR3 runs to 16 residues. The germline CDR1 and CDR2 sequences are SGHRS and YFSETQ. The germline V and J ends were trimmed by 2 bases and 6 bases, with 18 bases remaining between them. The CDR3 DNA follows: TGCGCCAGCAGCTTCATTAGGCTCCGGGGAGCTCAGCCCCAGCATTTT. It encodes CASSFIRLRGAQPQHF. The full variable domain, completed using reference TRBV5-1 and TRBJ1-5, is KAGVTQTPRYLIKTRGQQVTLSCSPISGHRSVSWYQQTPGQGLQFLFEYFSETQRNKGNFPGRFSGRQFSNSRSEMNVSTLELGDSALYLCASSFIRLRGAQPQHFGDGTRLSIL.

The rearrangement uses TRBV14 and TRBJ2-7; 13 bases match TRBD2. The CDR3 totals 15 residues. Germline V gene sequence: CDR1 SGHDN, CDR2 FVKESK. Germline trimming cut 4 bases from V and 7 bases from J; bases unmatched to any gene: 7. The CDR3 bases are TGTGCCAGCAGCCCCACTAGCGGGAGGGCCGGGGAGCAGTACTTC. This encodes CASSPTSGRAGEQYF.

J is TRBJ1-3 and V is TRBV5-1, with 7 bases fitting TRBD1. CDR1 and CDR2 from the germline V gene are SGHRS and YFSETQ. The CDR3 has 15 residues. The V and J ends lost 0 bases and 4 bases, in that order; junction bases with no gene match: 4. This CDR3 reads CASSLEGAQGNTIYF. In DNA, the CDR3 is TGCGCCAGCAGCTTGGAGGGGGCGCAAGGAAACACCATATATTTT.

As regards this clone: The same CDR3 is also encoded by other DNA sequences in this sample. This chain connects TRBV11-2 to TRBJ1-1; unclear D gene. The CDR3 sequence is 14 residues long. V was pared by 1 base and J by 1 base, with 7 bases between. CDR1 SGHAT and CDR2 FQNNGV come from the germline V gene. CDR3 sequence: CASSLGLTNTEAFF. CDR3 sequence (DNA): TGTGCCAGCAGCTTAGGGCTTACGAACACTGAAGCTTTCTTT.

This chain joins TRBV6-5 and TRBJ1-3; possible D gene TRBD1, 6 bases. Trimming removed 4 bases from V and 4 bases from J, with 17 bases in between. The CDR3 is made up of 16 amino acids. Germline V lookup: CDR1 MNHEY, CDR2 SVGAGI. The CDR3 DNA is TGTGCCAGCAGTTTCACCCAGGGGTCAGGGGGAAACACCATATATTTT. Encoded protein: CASSFTQGSGGNTIYF.

V and J are TRBV5-4 and TRBJ2-5, with unresolved D. CDR3 length equals 13 residues. CDR1 is SGHNT and CDR2 is YYREEE in the germline V gene (reference sequence). Trimming stripped 0 bases from V and 2 bases from J, with 5 bases between. CDR3 nucleotide sequence: TGTGCCAGCAGCTTGGCACCACAAGAGACCCAGTACTTC. It is translated as CASSLAPQETQYF.

The chain uses TRBV9 and TRBJ1-1, with TRBD1 identical over 8 bases. The germline V gene has CDR1 SGDLS and CDR2 YYNGEE. This CDR3 contains 16 residues. Trimming at V came to 0 bases and at J to 0 bases, leaving 4 bases not matched to a gene. In DNA form, the CDR3 reads TGTGCCAGCAGCGTAGACAGGGGGACCATGAACACTGAAGCTTTCTTT. Protein: CASSVDRGTMNTEAFF.

The chain joins TRBV5-1 to TRBJ2-7, with D perhaps matching TRBD1 or TRBD2 (5 bases each). Germline CDR1 is SGHRS and CDR2 is YFSETQ. V lost 5 bases and J lost 0, with 18 bases in between. The CDR3 has 16 residues. In nucleotides, the CDR3 is TGCGCCAGCAGGGCACGGGGCGGGCAAAGCTCCTACGAGCAGTACTTC. It yields the protein CASRARGGQSSYEQYF.

The chain couples TRBV4-1 to TRBJ2-7, with 9 positions matching TRBD2. V dropped 1 base and J dropped 7; count of bases not matched to a gene: 5. The germline gives CDR1 MGHRA, CDR2 YSYEKL. The CDR3 covers 14 residues. The CDR3 is CASSQVREGPEQYF. In DNA form, the CDR3 reads TGCGCCAGCAGCCAAGTGCGGGAGGGACCTGAGCAGTACTTC.

V usage is TRBV4-1 and J usage is TRBJ2-6, with unresolved D. Trimming took 5 bases from V and 0 from J, leaving 17 bases between them. The CDR3 is 18 amino acids. CDR1 is MGHRA and CDR2 is YSYEKL in the germline V gene. The CDR3 DNA reads TGCGCCAGCAGCAGCGTCGTGGTGCTTAACTCTGGGGCCAACGTCCTGACTTTC. Protein: CASSSVVVLNSGANVLTF.

The V and J genes are TRBV18 and TRBJ2-1; 8 bases are a match to TRBD1. Germline values: CDR1 KGHSH, CDR2 LQKENI. After removal of 6 bases from V and 7 bases from J, the junction contained 8 bases not matched to a gene. The CDR3 totals 14 residues. The CDR3 loop reads CASSRTGLLNEQFF. Here the CDR3 DNA reads TGTGCCAGCTCCAGGACAGGGCTTCTGAATGAGCAGTTCTTC.

This clone was observed once. The chain combines TRBV5-1 with TRBJ1-4, with D possibly matching TRBD1 (6 bases). Trimming cost V 4 bases and J 4 bases, with 14 bases left between them. The germline gives CDR1 SGHRS, CDR2 YFSETQ. The CDR3 consists of 15 residues. This chain's CDR3 is CASSIPTGINEKLFF. The CDR3 nucleotides read TGCGCCAGCAGCATACCGACAGGCATTAATGAAAAACTGTTTTTT. The variable domain in full, with the rest retrieved from reference TRBV5-1 and TRBJ1-4, is KAGVTQTPRYLIKTRGQQVTLSCSPISGHRSVSWYQQTPGQGLQFLFEYFSETQRNKGNFPGRFSGRQFSNSRSEMNVSTLELGDSALYLCASSIPTGINEKLFFGSGTQLSVL.

V is TRBV7-3 and J is TRBJ2-1, with TRBD1 matching over 8 bases. CDR3 length: 14 amino acids. CDR1 is SGHTA and CDR2 is FQGTGA in the germline V gene. V shed 8 bases, J shed 6 bases, and the junction held 9 bases outside the gene matches. The CDR3 coding sequence is TGTGCCAGCGGCGAGACAGGGGTCATCAATGAGCAGTTCTTC. It yields the protein CASGETGVINEQFF.